These 14 T cell receptor beta chains originate from one sample sequenced in a study of cytomegalovirus exposure and HLA in healthy donors. Amplification used 60 Vbeta primers and 13 Jbeta primers. The assay was immunoSEQ multiplex PCR, and TCRdb's table has in-frame clones only and misses some. The data contain about 140,000 clones, roughly 79% of them singletons. The sample consisted of PBMCs. The receptors shown here come from a man younger than 40 in good health and CMV-seropositive.

This chain connects TRBV5-1 to TRBJ2-2; possibly TRBD1 for D (6 bases). V was trimmed by 4 bases and J by 2 bases, leaving 9 bases between them. Per the germline V gene, CDR1 is SGHRS and CDR2 is YFSETQ. This CDR3 spans 14 amino acids. The DNA for the CDR3 is TGCGCCAGCAGCCTCGGGACAAACACCGGGGAGCTGTTTTTT. Translating gives CASSLGTNTGELFF.

The genes are TRBV2 and TRBJ1-1; D is unresolved. The V gene lost 2 bases and the J gene lost 3 bases, with 7 bases spanning the gap. Germline CDR1 reads SNHLY; CDR2 reads FYNNEI. This CDR3 region has 13 residues. As DNA, the CDR3 is TGTGCCAGCAGTGAACAGGAAGACACTGAAGCTTTCTTT. As protein: CASSEQEDTEAFF.

The chain joins TRBV10-3 to TRBJ2-7; TRBD2 matches 11 bases. The CDR3 extends over 15 amino acids. J was trimmed by 6 bases and V by 10 bases; bases with no gene match: 14. From germline, CDR1 is ENHRY and CDR2 SYGVKD. In DNA, the CDR3 is TGTGCCACTGCCCTAGGTAGCGGGGGGGCGATCGAGCAGTACTTC. It is translated as CATALGSGGAIEQYF.

The gene calls are TRBV28 and TRBJ1-2; 9 positions match TRBD1. CDR1 and CDR2 from the germline V gene are MDHEN and SYDVKM. The V segment lost 3 bases and the J segment 2 bases; nucleotides outside the gene matches: 4. This CDR3 contains 15 residues. CDR3 residues: CASSFSGQGNYGYTF. CDR3 sequence (DNA): TGTGCCAGCAGTTTTAGCGGACAGGGGAACTATGGCTACACCTTC.

V and J are TRBV5-1 and TRBJ2-7; 15 nucleotides agree with TRBD2. The junction had 14 bases not matched to a gene; V was cut back by 4 bases and J by 3 bases. The CDR3 is 19 residues long. Germline V gene lookup returns CDR1 SGHRS and CDR2 YFSETQ. The CDR3 spells CASSPGHGGLAGGLYEQYF. In DNA, the CDR3 is TGCGCCAGCAGCCCCGGGCACGGAGGACTAGCGGGGGGGCTCTACGAGCAGTACTTC.

The V call is TRBV5-1, the J call TRBJ2-1; 9 positions agree with TRBD2. Per the germline V gene, CDR1 is SGHRS and CDR2 is YFSETQ. The CDR3 covers 14 residues. Germline trimming cut 0 bases from V and 7 bases from J; bases unmatched to any gene: 2. The CDR3 is CASSLGLADNEQFF. For the CDR3, the DNA is TGCGCCAGCAGCTTGGGACTAGCGGATAATGAGCAGTTCTTC.

The chain has TRBV14 and TRBJ2-3, with D possibly matching TRBD2 (5 bases). Germline CDR1 reads SGHDN; CDR2 reads FVKESK. The ends were cut back, 2 bases at V and 0 bases at J, with 12 bases in the middle. The CDR3 is 16 residues long. Written as DNA, the CDR3 is TGTGCCAGCAGCCAAATTCAACCGGGGAGCACAGATACGCAGTATTTT. This gives the protein CASSQIQPGSTDTQYF.

The genes are TRBV18 and TRBJ1-4; 8 nucleotides line up with TRBD1. CDR3 length: 15 amino acids. V dropped 4 bases and J dropped 8; count of bases not matched to a gene: 9. Looked up from germline, CDR1 is KGHSH and CDR2 is LQKENI. The CDR3 region has the DNA TGTGCCAGCTCACAAGGGACAGGAGGAGGAGAAAAACTGTTTTTT. Amino acid sequence: CASSQGTGGGEKLFF.

The chain employs TRBV7-3 and TRBJ2-7, with a tentative D call TRBD1 (6 bases). Germline CDR1 reads SGHTA; CDR2 reads FQGTGA. There are 16 residues in the CDR3. Trimming removed 4 bases from V and 0 bases from J, with 16 bases in between. CDR3 nucleotide sequence: TGTGCCAGCAGCTCGCTAGGGGGTTCAAGCTCCTACGAGCAGTACTTC. It specifies CASSSLGGSSSYEQYF.

This sequence joins TRBV7-2 and TRBJ1-5; D call uncertain. Germline V lookup: CDR1 SGHTA, CDR2 FQGNSA. V was shortened by 5 bases and J by 9 bases, with 17 bases between the two germline ends. The CDR3 is made up of 14 amino acids. CDR3 protein: CASSLWEDSGPQHF. CDR3 nucleotides: TGTGCCAGCAGCCTCTGGGAGGACTCGGGGCCCCAGCATTTT.

This clone was recorded a few times. The rearrangement joins TRBV5-6 to TRBJ1-2; D may be TRBD1 (5 bases). The CDR3 totals 15 residues. The germline CDR1 and CDR2 sequences are SGHDT and YYEEEE. V was shortened by 0 bases and J by 6 bases, with 15 bases between the two germline ends. CDR3: CASSLVTLAGHGYTF. Here the CDR3 DNA reads TGTGCCAGCAGCTTGGTAACGTTGGCAGGGCATGGCTACACCTTC.

The chain couples TRBV11-3 to TRBJ2-7; 7 bases fit TRBD2. This CDR3 spans 14 amino acids. Germline lookup yields CDR1 SGHNT and CDR2 YENEEA. Unmatched junction bases numbered 5, after V lost 4 bases and J lost 2 bases. CDR3 in DNA: TGTGCCAGCAGCTACCGTCGGGGGGCCTACGAGCAGTACTTC. Encoded protein: CASSYRRGAYEQYF.

V gene TRBV6-5 combines with J gene TRBJ2-1, with 7 bases matching TRBD1. Germline-derived CDR1 and CDR2 are MNHEY and SVGAGI. The trim removed 6 bases at V and 4 bases at J, leaving 9 bases unmatched. This CDR3 has 15 residues. For the CDR3, the DNA is TGTGCCAGCAGAACCGACAGGGCCCATTACAATGAGCAGTTCTTC. Its translation is CASRTDRAHYNEQFF.

The J gene is TRBJ2-3, the V gene TRBV5-6; a possible D gene is TRBD1 (5 bases). CDR3 size: 15 residues. Trimming cost V 10 bases and J 0 bases, with 18 bases left between them. CDR1 and CDR2 (germline): SGHDT, YYEEEE. The CDR3 bases are TGTGCCGGGTCTAATCAGGGAACTAGCACAGATACGCAGTATTTT. It yields the protein CAGSNQGTSTDTQYF. Complete variable domain (other parts from reference TRBV5-6 and TRBJ2-3): DAGVTQSPTHLIKTRGQQVTLRCSPKSGHDTVSWYQQALGQGPQFIFQYYEEEERQRGNFPDRFSGHQFPNYSSELNVNALLLGDSALYLCAGSNQGTSTDTQYFGPGTRLTVL.